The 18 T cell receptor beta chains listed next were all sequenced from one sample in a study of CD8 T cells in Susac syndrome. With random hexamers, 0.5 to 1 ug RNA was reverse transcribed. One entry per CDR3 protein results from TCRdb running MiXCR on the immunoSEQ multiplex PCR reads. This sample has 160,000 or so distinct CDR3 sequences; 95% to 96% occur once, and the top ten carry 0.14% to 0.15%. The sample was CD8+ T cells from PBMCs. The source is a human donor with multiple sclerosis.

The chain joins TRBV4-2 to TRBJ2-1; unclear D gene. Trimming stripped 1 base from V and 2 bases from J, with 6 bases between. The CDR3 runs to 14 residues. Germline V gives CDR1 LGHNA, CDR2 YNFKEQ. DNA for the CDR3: TGTGCCAGCAGCCAAGGGGGTCCCTACAATGAGCAGTTCTTC. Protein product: CASSQGGPYNEQFF.

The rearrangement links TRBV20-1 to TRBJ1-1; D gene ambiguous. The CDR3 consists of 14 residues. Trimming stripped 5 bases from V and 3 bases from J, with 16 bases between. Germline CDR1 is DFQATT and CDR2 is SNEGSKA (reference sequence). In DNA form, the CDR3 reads TGCAGTGCTCCACGCGACGGTAGTTACACTGAAGCTTTCTTT. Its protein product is CSAPRDGSYTEAFF.

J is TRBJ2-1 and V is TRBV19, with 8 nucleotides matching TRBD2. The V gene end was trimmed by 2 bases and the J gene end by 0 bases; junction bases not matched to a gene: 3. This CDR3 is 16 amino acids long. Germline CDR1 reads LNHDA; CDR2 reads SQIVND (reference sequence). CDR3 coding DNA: TGTGCCAGTAGTATATTGAGCGGGGGCTCCTACAATGAGCAGTTCTTC. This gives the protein CASSILSGGSYNEQFF.

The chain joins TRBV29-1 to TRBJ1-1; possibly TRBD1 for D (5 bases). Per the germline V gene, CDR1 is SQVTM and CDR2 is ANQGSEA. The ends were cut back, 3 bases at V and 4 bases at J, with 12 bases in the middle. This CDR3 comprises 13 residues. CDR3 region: CSVEGGFSTEAFF. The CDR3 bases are TGCAGCGTTGAGGGGGGGTTCAGCACTGAAGCTTTCTTT.

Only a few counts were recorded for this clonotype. The CDR3, as DNA: TGTGCCAGCAGCTTCGGTGGGTCCACCGGGGAGCTGTTTTTT. Protein sequence: CASSFGGSTGELFF. The V call is TRBV5-4, the J call TRBJ2-2, with D unclear. Germline V gene lookup returns CDR1 SGHNT and CDR2 YYREEE (reference sequence). Trimming took off 2 bases at V and 4 bases at J, with 9 bases between the two ends. This CDR3 has 14 amino acids.

CDR3 nucleotide sequence: TGCGCCAGCAGCCAAGTGGACACCGGCCAAGAGACCCAGTACTTC. Encoded protein: CASSQVDTGQETQYF. V gene TRBV4-1 combines with J gene TRBJ2-5, with D perhaps matching TRBD1 (5 bases). The CDR3 length is 15 residues. V was cut by 1 base and J by 1 base, with 10 bases left in between. Germline V gives CDR1 MGHRA, CDR2 YSYEKL.

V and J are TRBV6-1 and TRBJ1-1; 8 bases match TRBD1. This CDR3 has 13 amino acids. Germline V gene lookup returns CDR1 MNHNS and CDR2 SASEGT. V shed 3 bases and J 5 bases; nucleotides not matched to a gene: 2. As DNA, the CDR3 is TGTGCCAGCAGTGAGGACAGGGAGACTGAAGCTTTCTTT. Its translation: CASSEDRETEAFF.

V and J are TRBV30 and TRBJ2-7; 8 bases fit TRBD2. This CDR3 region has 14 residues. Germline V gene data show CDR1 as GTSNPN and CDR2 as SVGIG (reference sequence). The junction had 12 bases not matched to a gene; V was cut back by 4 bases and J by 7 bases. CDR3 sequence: CAWTHGRGALEQYF. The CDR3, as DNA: TGTGCCTGGACCCATGGGCGGGGGGCTCTGGAGCAGTACTTC. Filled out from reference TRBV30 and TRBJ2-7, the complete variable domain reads SQTIHQWPATLVQPVGSPLSLECTVEGTSNPNLYWYRQAAGRGLQLLFYSVGIGQISSEVPQNLSASRPQDRQFILSSKKLLLSDSGFYLCAWTHGRGALEQYFGPGTRLTVT.

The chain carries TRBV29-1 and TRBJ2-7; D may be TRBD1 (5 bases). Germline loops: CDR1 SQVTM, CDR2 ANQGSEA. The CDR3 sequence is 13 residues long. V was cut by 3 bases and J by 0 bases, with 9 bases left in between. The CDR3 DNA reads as TGCAGCGTTGACGGCAGGGACTCCTACGAGCAGTACTTC. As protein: CSVDGRDSYEQYF.

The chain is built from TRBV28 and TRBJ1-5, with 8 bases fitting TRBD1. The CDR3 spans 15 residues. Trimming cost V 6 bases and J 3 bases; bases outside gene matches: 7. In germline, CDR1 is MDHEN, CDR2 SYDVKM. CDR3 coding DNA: TGTGCCAGCAGGGAGACAGGGGAATTCAATCAGCCCCAGCATTTT. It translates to CASRETGEFNQPQHF.

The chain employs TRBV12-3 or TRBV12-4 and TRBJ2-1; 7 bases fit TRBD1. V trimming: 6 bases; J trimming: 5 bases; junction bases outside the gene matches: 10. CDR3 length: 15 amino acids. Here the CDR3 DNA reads TGTGCCAGCAGCCAACCCATCGGGACAGACAATGAGCAGTTCTTC. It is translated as CASSQPIGTDNEQFF.

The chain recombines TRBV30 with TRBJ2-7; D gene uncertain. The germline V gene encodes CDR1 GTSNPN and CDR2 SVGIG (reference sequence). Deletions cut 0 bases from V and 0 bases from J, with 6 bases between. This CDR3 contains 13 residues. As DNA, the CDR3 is TGTGCCTGGAGTGTCCCAAGCTCCTACGAGCAGTACTTC. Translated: CAWSVPSSYEQYF.

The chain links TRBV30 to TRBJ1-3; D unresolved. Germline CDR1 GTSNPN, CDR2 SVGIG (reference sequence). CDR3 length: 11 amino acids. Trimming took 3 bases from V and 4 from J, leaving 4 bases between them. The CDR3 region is CAWRRGNTIYF. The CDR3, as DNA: TGTGCCTGGAGACGAGGAAACACCATATATTTT.

The CDR3 spells CSARGTSGGITLNEQFF. The DNA for the CDR3 is TGCAGTGCTAGGGGGACTAGCGGGGGAATCACCCTCAATGAGCAGTTCTTC. The chain links TRBV20-1 to TRBJ2-1, with 14 bases lining up with TRBD2. J was trimmed by 6 bases and V by 3 bases; bases with no gene match: 10. CDR1 DFQATT and CDR2 SNEGSKA come from the germline V gene (reference sequence). The CDR3 sequence is 17 residues long.

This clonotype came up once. The CDR3 sequence: CASSAGSPGPGYF. In DNA form, the CDR3 reads TGTGCCAGCAGTGCAGGGTCGCCGGGTCCCGGGTATTTT. The chain uses TRBV6-5 and TRBJ2-3, with TRBD1 as a possible D gene (5 bases). The CDR3 totals 13 residues. Trimming removed 5 bases at V and 14 bases at J, with 20 bases between. Per the germline V gene, CDR1 is MNHEY and CDR2 is SVGAGI.

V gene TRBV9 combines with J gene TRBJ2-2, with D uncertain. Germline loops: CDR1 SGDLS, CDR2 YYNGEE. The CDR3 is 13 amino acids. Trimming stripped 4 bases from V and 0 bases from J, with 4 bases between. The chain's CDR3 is CASSPANTGELFF. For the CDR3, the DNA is TGTGCCAGCAGCCCCGCGAACACCGGGGAGCTGTTTTTT. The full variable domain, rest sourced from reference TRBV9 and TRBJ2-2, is DSGVTQTPKHLITATGQRVTLRCSPRSGDLSVYWYQQSLDQGLQFLIQYYNGEERAKGNILERFSAQQFPDLHSELNLSSLELGDSALYFCASSPANTGELFFGEGSRLTVL.

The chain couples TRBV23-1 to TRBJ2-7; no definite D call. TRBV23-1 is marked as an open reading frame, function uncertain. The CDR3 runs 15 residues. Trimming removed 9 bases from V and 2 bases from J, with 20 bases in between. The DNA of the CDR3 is TGCGCCAGGACCGTTGCATATGTACAAGCCTACGAGCAGTACTTC. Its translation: CARTVAYVQAYEQYF.

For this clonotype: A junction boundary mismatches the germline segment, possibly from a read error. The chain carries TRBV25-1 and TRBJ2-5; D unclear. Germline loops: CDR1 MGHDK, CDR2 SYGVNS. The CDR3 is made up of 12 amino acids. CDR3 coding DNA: TGTGCCAGCAGTGAAAGGTTAGAGATCCAGTACTTC. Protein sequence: CASSERLEIQYF.